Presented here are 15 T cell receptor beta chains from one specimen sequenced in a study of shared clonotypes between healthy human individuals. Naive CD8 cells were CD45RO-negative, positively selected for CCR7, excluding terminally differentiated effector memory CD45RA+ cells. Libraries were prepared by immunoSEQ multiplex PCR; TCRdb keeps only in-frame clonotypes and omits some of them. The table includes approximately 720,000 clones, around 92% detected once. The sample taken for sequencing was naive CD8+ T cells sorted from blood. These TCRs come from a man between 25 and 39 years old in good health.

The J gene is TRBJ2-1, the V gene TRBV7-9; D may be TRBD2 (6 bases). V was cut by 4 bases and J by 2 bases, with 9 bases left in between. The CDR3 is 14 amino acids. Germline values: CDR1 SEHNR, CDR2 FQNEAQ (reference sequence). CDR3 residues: CASSYGGAYNEQFF. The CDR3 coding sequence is TGTGCCAGCAGCTACGGCGGGGCCTACAATGAGCAGTTCTTC.

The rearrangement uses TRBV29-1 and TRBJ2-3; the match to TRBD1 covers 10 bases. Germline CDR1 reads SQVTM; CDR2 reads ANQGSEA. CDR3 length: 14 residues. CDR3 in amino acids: CRVRDRGYTDTQYF. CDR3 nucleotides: TGCAGAGTTCGGGACAGGGGTTATACAGATACGCAGTATTTT.

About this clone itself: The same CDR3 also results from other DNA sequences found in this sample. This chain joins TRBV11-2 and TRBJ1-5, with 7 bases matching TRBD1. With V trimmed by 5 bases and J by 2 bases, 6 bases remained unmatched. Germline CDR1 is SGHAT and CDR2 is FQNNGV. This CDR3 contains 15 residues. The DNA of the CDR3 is TGTGCCAGCAGCCTGGGAGGGGGCGGCAATCAGCCCCAGCATTTT. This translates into CASSLGGGGNQPQHF.

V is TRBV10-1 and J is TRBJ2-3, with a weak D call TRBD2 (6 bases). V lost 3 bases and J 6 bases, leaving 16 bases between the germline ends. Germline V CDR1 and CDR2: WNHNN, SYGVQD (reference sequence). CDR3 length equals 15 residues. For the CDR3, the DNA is TGCGCCAGCAGTGAAGGTCGCGGGATCACCGATACGCAGTATTTT. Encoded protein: CASSEGRGITDTQYF.

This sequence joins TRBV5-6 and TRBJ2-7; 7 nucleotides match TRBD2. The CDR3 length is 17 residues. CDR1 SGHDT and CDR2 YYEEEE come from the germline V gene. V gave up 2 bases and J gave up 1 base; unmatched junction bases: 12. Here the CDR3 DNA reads TGTGCCAGCAGCTTCGATTCCGGGGGGTATAGGTCCTACGAGCAGTACTTC. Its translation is CASSFDSGGYRSYEQYF.

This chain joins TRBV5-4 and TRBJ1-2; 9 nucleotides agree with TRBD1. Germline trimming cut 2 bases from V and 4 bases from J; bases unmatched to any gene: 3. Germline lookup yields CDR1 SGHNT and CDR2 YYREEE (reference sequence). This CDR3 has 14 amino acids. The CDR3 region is CASSFGTGIYGYTF. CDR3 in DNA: TGTGCCAGCAGCTTCGGGACAGGGATCTATGGCTACACCTTC.

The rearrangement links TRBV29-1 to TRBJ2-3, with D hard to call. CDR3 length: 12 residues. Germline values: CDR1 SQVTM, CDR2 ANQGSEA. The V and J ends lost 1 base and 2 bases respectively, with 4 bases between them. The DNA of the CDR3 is TGCAGCGTTGAAGGTTTCACAGATACGCAGTATTTT. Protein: CSVEGFTDTQYF.

This CDR3 reads CASRGRQGVSHEQYF. CDR3 nucleotide sequence: TGTGCCAGCAGGGGGAGACAGGGTGTGAGCCACGAGCAGTACTTC. V usage is TRBV27 and J usage is TRBJ2-7; 7 positions match TRBD1. V was pared by 6 bases and J by 5 bases, with 13 bases of the junction left unmatched. The length of the CDR3 is 15 residues. Germline V gene data show CDR1 as MNHEY and CDR2 as SMNVEV (reference sequence).

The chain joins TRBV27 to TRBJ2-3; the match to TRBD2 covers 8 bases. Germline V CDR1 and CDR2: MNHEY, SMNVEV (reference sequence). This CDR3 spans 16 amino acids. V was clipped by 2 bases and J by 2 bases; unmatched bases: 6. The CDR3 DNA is TGTGCCAGCAGTTTAAGGCTAGCGGGTTTCACAGATACGCAGTATTTT. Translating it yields CASSLRLAGFTDTQYF.

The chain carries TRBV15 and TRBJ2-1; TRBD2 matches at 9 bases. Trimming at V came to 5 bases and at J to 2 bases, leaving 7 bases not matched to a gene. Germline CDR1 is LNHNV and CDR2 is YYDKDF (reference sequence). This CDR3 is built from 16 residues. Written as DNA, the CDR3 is TGTGCCACCAGCGTCTTTAGCGGGAGAGCCTACAATGAGCAGTTCTTC. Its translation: CATSVFSGRAYNEQFF.

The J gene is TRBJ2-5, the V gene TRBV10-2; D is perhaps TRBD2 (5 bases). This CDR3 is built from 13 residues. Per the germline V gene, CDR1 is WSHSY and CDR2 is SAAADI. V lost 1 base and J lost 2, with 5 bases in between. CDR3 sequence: CASSEWEQETQYF. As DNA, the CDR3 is TGCGCCAGCAGTGAGTGGGAGCAAGAGACCCAGTACTTC.

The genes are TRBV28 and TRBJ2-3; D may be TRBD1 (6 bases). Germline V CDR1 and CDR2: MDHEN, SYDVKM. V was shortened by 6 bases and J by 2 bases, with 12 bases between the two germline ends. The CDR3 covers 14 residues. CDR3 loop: CASSQAGDTDTQYF. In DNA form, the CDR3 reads TGTGCCAGCAGCCAGGCAGGGGACACAGATACGCAGTATTTT. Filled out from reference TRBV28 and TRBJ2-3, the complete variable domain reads DVKVTQSSRYLVKRTGEKVFLECVQDMDHENMFWYRQDPGLGLRLIYFSYDVKMKEKGDIPEGYSVSREKKERFSLILESASTNQTSMYLCASSQAGDTDTQYFGPGTRLTVL.

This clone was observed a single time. CDR3 in DNA: TGTGCCACCAGCAGCGTCGGGGACCCAACGCAAGAGACCCAGTACTTC. It translates to CATSSVGDPTQETQYF. The V gene is TRBV15, the J gene TRBJ2-5; D tentatively reads TRBD1 or TRBD2 (5 bases each). The CDR3 spans 16 residues. V shed 3 bases and J shed 2 bases, with 16 bases lying between them. CDR1 and CDR2 from the germline V gene are LNHNV and YYDKDF (reference sequence).

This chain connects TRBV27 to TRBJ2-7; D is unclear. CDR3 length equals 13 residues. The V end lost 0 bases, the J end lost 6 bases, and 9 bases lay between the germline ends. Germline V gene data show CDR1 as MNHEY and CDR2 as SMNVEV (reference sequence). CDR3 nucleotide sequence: TGTGCCAGCAGTTTATCGAAAGTTGGCGAGCAGTACTTC. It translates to CASSLSKVGEQYF.

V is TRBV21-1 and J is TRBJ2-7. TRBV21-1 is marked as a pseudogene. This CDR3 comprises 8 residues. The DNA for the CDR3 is TGTGCCGCAGCACCGCAGTACTTC. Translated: CAAAPQYF.